This T cell receptor beta chain originates from a study of blood T cell repertoires in COVID-19. Assay: immunoSEQ multiplex PCR; the TCRdb copy retains only in-frame clones and omits some. The table has under 20,000 clones, about 80% seen once. The CDR3 has 13 amino acids. The germline V gene has CDR1 SGHTA and CDR2 FQGNSA. V was pared by 5 bases and J by 7 bases, with 12 bases between. This receptor was obtained from a human donor in a cohort sampled during active COVID-19. J is TRBJ2-1 and V is TRBV7-2; D is possibly TRBD2 (5 bases). Sequenced sample: peripheral blood. Here the CDR3 DNA reads TGTGCCAGCAGCGTAAGCGGACCTAATGAGCAGTTCTTC. Its translation: CASSVSGPNEQFF.